Listed here is a single T cell receptor (beta chain). This entry comes from a study of blood T cell repertoires in COVID-19. Study overall: The cDNA or gDNA used as material had been derived from T cells, B-cell-depleted T cells, or PBMCs.

Original methodology: Amplification of reference gene primers was used by the study to estimate nucleated cell counts. Profiling relied on immunoSEQ multiplex PCR, and the TCRdb table lists in-frame clones only, not all of them. V, J and clone size derive from that table, while D and trimming were established from the DNA sequence. Here the sample spans roughly 250,000 clones, 82% being singletons. Germline V gene data show CDR1 as LGHDT and CDR2 as YNNKEL (reference sequence). V gave up 0 bases and J gave up 3 bases, with 9 bases separating them. The CDR3 extends over 16 amino acids. V usage is TRBV3-1 (or the pseudogene TRBV3-2) and J usage is TRBJ2-6, with D uncertain. The sample comprised peripheral blood. The TCR comes from a woman aged 80 or older with active or convalescent COVID-19. CDR3 loop: CASSQEWSNGANVLTF. The CDR3 nucleotides read TGTGCCAGCAGCCAAGAATGGAGCAATGGGGCCAACGTCCTGACTTTC.